Sequencing of this TCR beta chain was carried out in a study of blood T cell repertoires in COVID-19 (dated by TCRdb to 2019 to 2021). General notes on the study: Samples from collaborators originated in the United States, Italy and Spain and spanned both the acute and convalescent phases of COVID-19. The samples were drawn from the first 160 participants of the ongoing ImmuneRACE study and from roughly 1,300 subjects provided by 6 global collaborators. The material from the prospective study consisted of cDNA or gDNA derived from T cells, B-cell-depleted T cells, or PBMCs. A de-identified subject ID, COVID-19 status, age in years and sex were almost always included in the sample metadata. Where available, HLA class I and class II types were taken from metadata supplied by the sample provider and were not determined by assay-based typing. Deeply sampled blood TCRbeta repertoires from subjects exposed to, actively infected with, or recovered from COVID-19 were included in the dataset. The repertoires were released in a freely available public database intended as a resource for research on the immune response to SARS-CoV-2. Study-level results and caveats: How much clinical and demographic metadata was included differed by source and by participant, and the metadata was provided uncurated.

Each collaborating institution followed its own protocols to collect whole blood in K2EDTA tubes. For TCRbeta analysis, collaborators shipped samples in one of three forms: frozen whole blood, isolated PBMCs, or DNA extracted from either of those sample types. The immunoSEQ Assay, a bias-controlled multiplex PCR, was used to amplify TCRbeta CDR3 regions from genomic DNA. Per the authors' processing: The number of nucleated cells in each sample was estimated by amplification of reference gene primers within the assay. To quantify the absolute abundance of each unique TCRbeta CDR3 rearrangement, sequence reads were collapsed and filtered. For each sample, productive Simpson clonality was calculated as the square root of Simpson's diversity index across productive rearrangements. TCRdb provides this immuneACCESS table in a form limited to in-frame rearrangements. Some clones are lacking; in checked studies, under half of them reflect an unresolved V gene, and why the rest are absent is not known. The V and J calls and clone size were taken over from that table, and D and trimming were inferred from the DNA. The sample records around 300,000 clones, about nine tenths of which are singletons. The top ten clonotypes cover 1% of the sample.

The CDR3 spans 13 residues, from the cysteine through the phenylalanine. The sequence is cut down to CDR3 DNA, 39 bases in frame from base 1. The germline V gene (reference sequence) provides CDR1 SSHAT and CDR2 FNYEAQ. Comment on this clone: Its antigen remains unidentified. The junction shows a germline mismatch at one end, possibly a read error.

The receptor comes from a man aged 45-65 years with active or convalescent COVID-19. The sequenced material came from peripheral blood. The chain employs TRBV7-7 and TRBJ2-1; the D gene is not confidently resolved. This receptor has the CDR3 CASSLSSYNEQFF. At the DNA level, the sequence is TGTGCTAGCAGCCTAAGCTCCTACAATGAGCAGTTCTTC.